The subject of this entry is one T cell receptor beta chain. This record belongs to a study of blood T cell repertoires in COVID-19. V lost 0 bases, J lost 9 bases, and 6 bases lay in between. The CDR3 spans 12 residues. In the original workflow: For nucleated cells, counts were estimated from reference gene primer amplification. The repertoire was sequenced with immunoSEQ multiplex PCR; TCRdb's copy has only in-frame clones and lacks some. The V and J calls and clone size come from that table; D and trimming were worked out from the DNA. This sample carries roughly 160,000 clones, around 90% of them seen once, and the ten largest clones take about 2.1%.

The chain employs TRBV12-3 or TRBV12-4 and TRBJ1-5; D gene uncertain. The receptor comes from a man aged 45-65 years who had recovered from COVID-19. The sample consisted of peripheral blood. CDR3 in amino acids: CASSLAQSPQHF. In nucleotides, the CDR3 is TGTGCCAGCAGTTTAGCGCAGTCGCCCCAGCATTTT.